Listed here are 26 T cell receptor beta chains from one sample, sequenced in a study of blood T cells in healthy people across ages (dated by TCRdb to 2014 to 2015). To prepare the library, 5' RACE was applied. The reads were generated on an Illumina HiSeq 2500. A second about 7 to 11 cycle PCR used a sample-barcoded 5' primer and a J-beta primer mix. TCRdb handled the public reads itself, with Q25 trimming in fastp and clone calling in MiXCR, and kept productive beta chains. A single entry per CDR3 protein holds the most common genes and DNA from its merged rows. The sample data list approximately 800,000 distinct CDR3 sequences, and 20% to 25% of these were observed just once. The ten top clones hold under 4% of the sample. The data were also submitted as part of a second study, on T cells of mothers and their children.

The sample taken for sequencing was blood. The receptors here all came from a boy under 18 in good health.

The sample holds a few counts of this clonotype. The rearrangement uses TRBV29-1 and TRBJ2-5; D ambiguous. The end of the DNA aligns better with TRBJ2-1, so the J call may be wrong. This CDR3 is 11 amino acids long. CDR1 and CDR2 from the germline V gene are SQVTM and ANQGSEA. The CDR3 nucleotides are TGCAGCGTTGAAGGATCTAATGAGCAGTTCTTC. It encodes CSVEGSNEQFF.

This CDR3 is CASSPGQPGNSPLHF. For the CDR3, the DNA is TGTGCCAGCAGCCCCGGACAGCCGGGGAATTCACCCCTCCACTTT. This chain uses TRBV7-2 with TRBJ1-6; a weak D match, TRBD1 (6 bases). Looked up from germline, CDR1 is SGHTA and CDR2 is FQGNSA. The V gene lost 5 bases and the J gene lost 7 bases, with 15 bases spanning the gap. This CDR3 is built from 15 residues.

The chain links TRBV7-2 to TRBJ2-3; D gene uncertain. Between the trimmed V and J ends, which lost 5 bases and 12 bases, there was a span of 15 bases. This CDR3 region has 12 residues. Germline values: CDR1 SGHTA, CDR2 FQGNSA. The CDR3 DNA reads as TGTGCCAGCAGCCAAGACGGCCCCGCTCAGTATTTT. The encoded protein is CASSQDGPAQYF.

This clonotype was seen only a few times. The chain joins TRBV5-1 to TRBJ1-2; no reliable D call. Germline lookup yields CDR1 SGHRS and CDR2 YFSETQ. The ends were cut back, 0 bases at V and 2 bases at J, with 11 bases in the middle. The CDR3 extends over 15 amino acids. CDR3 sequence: CASSLGQGRNYGYTF. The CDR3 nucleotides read TGCGCCAGCAGCTTGGGACAAGGAAGAAACTATGGCTACACCTTC.

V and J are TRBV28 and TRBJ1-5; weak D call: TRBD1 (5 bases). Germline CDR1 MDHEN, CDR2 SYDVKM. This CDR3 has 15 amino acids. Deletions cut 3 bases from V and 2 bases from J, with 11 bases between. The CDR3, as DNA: TGTGCCAGCAGTTTGAAGGGGTTGGGCAATCAGCCCCAGCATTTT. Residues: CASSLKGLGNQPQHF.

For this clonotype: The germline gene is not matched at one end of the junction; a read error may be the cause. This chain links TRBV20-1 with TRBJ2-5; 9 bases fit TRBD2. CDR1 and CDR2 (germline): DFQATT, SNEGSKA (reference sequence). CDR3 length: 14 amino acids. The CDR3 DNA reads TGCAGTGCTACGCCTAGCGGGGAGCTGTCAACCCGGTACTTC. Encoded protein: CSATPSGELSTRYF.

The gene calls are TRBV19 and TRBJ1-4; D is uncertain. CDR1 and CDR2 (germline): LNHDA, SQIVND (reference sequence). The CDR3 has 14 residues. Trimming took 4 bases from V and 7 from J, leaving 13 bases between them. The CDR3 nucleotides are TGTGCCAGTAGTAGTACCGTAGAAGGTGAAAAACTGTTTTTT. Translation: CASSSTVEGEKLFF.

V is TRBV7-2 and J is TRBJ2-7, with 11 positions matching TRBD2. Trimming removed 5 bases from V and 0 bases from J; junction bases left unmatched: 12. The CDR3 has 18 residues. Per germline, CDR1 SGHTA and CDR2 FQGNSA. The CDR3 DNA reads TGTGCCAGCAGCGCGGATACTAGCGGGGGCCGGATCTCCTACGAGCAGTACTTC. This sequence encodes CASSADTSGGRISYEQYF.

Here the CDR3 DNA reads TGCAGCGTTGAGAAGGGGGCGAAGACCCAGTACTTC. Translating it yields CSVEKGAKTQYF. The chain uses TRBV29-1 and TRBJ2-5; 7 bases agree with TRBD1. The length of the CDR3 is 12 residues. Trimming cost V 3 bases and J 6 bases; bases outside gene matches: 4. Germline V CDR1 and CDR2: SQVTM, ANQGSEA.

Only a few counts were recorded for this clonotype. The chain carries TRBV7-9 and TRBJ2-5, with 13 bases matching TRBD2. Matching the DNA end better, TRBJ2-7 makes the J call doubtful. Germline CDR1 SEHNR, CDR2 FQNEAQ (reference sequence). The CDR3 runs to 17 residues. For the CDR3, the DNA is TGTGCCAGCAGCGAACCTAAGGGACTAGCGGGGTCCTACGAGCAGTACTTC. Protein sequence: CASSEPKGLAGSYEQYF.

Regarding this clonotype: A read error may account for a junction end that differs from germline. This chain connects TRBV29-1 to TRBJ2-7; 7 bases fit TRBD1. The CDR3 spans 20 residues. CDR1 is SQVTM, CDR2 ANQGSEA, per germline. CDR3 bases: TGCAGAGTTGAATTTCCCCGGGTCTATTGGGGGCAGGGGGAAACCTACGAGCAGTACTTC. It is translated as CRVEFPRVYWGQGETYEQYF.

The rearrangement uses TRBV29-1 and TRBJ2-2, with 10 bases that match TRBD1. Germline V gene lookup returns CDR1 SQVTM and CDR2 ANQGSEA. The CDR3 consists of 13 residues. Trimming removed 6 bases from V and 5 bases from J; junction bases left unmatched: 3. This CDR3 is CSVDRGHTGELFF. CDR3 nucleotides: TGCAGCGTCGACAGGGGGCATACCGGGGAGCTGTTTTTT.

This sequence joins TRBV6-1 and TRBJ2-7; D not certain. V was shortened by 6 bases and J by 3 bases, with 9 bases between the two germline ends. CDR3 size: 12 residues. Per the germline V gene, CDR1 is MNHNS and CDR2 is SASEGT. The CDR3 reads CASSPPNYEQYF. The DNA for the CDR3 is TGTGCCAGCAGCCCTCCCAACTACGAGCAGTACTTC.

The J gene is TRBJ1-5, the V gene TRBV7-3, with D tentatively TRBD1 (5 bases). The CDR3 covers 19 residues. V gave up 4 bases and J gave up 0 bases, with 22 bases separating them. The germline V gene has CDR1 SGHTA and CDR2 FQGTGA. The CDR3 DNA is TGTGCCAGCAGCTCGCGGCAGGGAGCCTTCGGTTATAGCAATCAGCCCCAGCATTTT. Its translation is CASSSRQGAFGYSNQPQHF.

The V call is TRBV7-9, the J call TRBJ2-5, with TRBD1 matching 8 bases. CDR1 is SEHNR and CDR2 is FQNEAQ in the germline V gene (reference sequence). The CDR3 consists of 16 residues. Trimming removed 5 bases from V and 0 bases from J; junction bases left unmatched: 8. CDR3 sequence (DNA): TGTGCCAGCAGCCAGCTTAACAGGGGGTACCAAGAGACCCAGTACTTC. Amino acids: CASSQLNRGYQETQYF.

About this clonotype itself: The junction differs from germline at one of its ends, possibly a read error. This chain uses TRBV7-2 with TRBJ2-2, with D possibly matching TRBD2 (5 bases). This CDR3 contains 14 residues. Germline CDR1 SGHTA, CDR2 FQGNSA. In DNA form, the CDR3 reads TGTGCCAGCAGCTTAATTGGACCAACCGGGGAGCTGTTCTTT. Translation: CASSLIGPTGELFF.

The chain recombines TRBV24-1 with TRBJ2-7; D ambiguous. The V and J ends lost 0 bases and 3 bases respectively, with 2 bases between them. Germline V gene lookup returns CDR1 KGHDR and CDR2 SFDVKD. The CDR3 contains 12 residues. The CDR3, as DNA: TGTGCCACCAGTGATTTGCACTACGAGCAGTACTTC. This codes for CATSDLHYEQYF.

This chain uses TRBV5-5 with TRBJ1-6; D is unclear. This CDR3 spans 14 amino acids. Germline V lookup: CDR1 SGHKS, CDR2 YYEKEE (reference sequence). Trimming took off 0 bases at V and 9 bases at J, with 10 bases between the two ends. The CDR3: CASSLGRGASPLHF. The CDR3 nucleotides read TGTGCCAGCAGCTTGGGACGGGGAGCTTCACCCCTCCACTTT.

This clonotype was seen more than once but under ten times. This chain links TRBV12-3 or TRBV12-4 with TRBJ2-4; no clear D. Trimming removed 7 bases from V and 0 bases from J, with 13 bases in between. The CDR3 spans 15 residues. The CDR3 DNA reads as TGTGCCAGCACATCCGGGTATTTAGCCAAAAACATTCAGTACTTC. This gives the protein CASTSGYLAKNIQYF.

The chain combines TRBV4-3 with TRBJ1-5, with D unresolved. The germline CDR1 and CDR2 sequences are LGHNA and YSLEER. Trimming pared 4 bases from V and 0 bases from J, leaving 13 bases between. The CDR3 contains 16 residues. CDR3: CASSRGLEYSNQPQHF. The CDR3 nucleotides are TGCGCCAGCAGCCGCGGTTTGGAGTATAGCAATCAGCCCCAGCATTTT.

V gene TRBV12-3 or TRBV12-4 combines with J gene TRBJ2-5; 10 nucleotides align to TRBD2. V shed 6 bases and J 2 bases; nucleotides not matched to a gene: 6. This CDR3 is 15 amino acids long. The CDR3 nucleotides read TGTGCCAGCAGGGGAGGACTAGCGGAACAAGAGACCCAGTACTTC. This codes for CASRGGLAEQETQYF.

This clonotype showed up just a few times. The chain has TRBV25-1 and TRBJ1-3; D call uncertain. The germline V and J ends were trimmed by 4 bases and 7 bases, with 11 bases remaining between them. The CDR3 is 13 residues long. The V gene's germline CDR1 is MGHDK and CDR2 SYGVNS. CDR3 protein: CASSVTYFNTIYF. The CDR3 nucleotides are TGTGCCAGCAGTGTTACATATTTTAACACCATATATTTT.

CDR3 amino acids: CASSVLTGAGEPQHF. The DNA for the CDR3 is TGTGCCAGCAGTGTTCTTACAGGCGCCGGGGAGCCCCAGCATTTT. The rearrangement joins TRBV2 to TRBJ1-5; possibly TRBD1 for D (5 bases). This CDR3 is built from 15 residues. Germline V CDR1 and CDR2: SNHLY, FYNNEI. V dropped 4 bases and J dropped 8 bases, with 18 bases sitting between them.

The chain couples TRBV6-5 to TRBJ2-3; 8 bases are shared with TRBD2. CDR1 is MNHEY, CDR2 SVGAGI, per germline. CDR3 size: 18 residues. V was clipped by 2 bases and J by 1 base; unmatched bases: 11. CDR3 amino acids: CASSYGLAVMVGTDTQYF. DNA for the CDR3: TGTGCCAGCAGTTACGGACTAGCTGTGATGGTCGGCACAGATACGCAGTATTTT.

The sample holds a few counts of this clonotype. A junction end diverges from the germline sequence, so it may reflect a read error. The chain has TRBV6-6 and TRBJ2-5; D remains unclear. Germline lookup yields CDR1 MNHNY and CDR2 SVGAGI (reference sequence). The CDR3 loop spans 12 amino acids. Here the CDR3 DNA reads TGTACCAGCAGTGAGCCTCAAGAGACCCAGTACTTC. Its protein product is CTSSEPQETQYF.

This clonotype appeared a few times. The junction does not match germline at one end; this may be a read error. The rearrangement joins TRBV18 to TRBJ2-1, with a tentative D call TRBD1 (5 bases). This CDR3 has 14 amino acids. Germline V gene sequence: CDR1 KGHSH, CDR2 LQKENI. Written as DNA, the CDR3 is TGCGCCAGCTCACTGGGGCAGGGCGAAAATGAGCAGTTCTTC. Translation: CASSLGQGENEQFF.